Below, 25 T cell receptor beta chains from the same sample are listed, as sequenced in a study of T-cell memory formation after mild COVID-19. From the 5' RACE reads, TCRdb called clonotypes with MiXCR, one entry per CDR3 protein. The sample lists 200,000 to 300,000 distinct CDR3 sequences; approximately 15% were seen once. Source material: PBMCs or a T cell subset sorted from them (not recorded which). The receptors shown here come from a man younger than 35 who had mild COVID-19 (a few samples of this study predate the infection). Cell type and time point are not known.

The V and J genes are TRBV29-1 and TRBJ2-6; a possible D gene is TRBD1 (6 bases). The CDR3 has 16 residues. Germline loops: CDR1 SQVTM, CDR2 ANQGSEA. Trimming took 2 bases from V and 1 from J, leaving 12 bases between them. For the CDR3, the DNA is TGCAGCGTTGAAACAGGGAGTGGGTCTGGGGCCAACGTCCTGACTTTC. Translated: CSVETGSGSGANVLTF.

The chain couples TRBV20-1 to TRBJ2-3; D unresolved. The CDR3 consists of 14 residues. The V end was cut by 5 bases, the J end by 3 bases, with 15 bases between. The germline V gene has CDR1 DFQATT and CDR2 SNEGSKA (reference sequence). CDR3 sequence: CSAPIGRQTDTQYF. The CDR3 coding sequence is TGCAGTGCTCCTATCGGTCGCCAAACAGATACGCAGTATTTT.

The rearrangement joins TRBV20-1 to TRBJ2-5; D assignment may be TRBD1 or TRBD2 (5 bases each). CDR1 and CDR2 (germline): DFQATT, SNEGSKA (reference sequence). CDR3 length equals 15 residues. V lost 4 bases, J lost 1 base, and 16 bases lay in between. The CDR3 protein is CSANLGWGIQETQYF. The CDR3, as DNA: TGCAGTGCTAACCTGGGGTGGGGGATCCAAGAGACCCAGTACTTC.

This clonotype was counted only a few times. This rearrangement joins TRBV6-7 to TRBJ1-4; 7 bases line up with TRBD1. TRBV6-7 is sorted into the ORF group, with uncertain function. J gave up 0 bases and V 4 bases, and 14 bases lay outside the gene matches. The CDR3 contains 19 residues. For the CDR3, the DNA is TGTGCCAGCAGTTTCCTATCACAGGGGCCTCGCGCAACTAATGAAAAACTGTTTTTT. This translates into CASSFLSQGPRATNEKLFF.

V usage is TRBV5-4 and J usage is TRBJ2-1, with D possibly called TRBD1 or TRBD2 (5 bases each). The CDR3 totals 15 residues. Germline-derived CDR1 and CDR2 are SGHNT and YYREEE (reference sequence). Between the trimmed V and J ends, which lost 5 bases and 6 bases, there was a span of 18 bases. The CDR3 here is CASRTVGVSGNEQFF. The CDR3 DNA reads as TGTGCCAGCAGGACGGTGGGGGTCAGCGGCAATGAGCAGTTCTTC.

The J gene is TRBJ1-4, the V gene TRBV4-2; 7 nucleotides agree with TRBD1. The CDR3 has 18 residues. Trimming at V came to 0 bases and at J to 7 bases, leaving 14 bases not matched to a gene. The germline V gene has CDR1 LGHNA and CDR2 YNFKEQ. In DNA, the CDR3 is TGTGCCAGCAGCCAAGATCCTTTCGACAGGGCCCCCGGTGAAAAACTGTTTTTT. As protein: CASSQDPFDRAPGEKLFF.

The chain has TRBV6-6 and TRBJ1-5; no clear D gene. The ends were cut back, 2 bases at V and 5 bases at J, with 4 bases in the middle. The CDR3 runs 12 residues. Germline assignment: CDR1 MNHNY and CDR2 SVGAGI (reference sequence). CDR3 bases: TGTGCCAGCAGTTACGGAGATCAGCCCCAGCATTTT. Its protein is CASSYGDQPQHF.

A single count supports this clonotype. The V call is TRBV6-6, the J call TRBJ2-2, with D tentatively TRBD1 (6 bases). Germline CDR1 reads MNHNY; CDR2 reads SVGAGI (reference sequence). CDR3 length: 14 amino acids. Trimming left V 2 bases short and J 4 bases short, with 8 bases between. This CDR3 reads CASSYLDSTGELFF. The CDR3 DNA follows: TGTGCCAGCAGTTACCTGGACAGCACCGGGGAGCTGTTTTTT.

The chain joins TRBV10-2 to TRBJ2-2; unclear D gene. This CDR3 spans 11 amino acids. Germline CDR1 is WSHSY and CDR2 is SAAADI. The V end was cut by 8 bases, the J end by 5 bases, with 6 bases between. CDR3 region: CASGSTGELFF. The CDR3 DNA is TGCGCCAGCGGATCTACCGGGGAGCTGTTTTTT.

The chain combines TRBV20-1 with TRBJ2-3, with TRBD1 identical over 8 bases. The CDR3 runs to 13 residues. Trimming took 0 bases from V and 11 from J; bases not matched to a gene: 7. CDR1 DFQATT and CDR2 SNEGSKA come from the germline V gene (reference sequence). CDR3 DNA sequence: TGCAGTGCTAGAGACAGTTTAGGGACAGGGCAGTATTTT. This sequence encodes CSARDSLGTGQYF.

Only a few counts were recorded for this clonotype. The CDR3 region has the DNA TGCAGCGTCGAAAGGGACACCCCCTACGAGCAGTACTTC. The encoded protein is CSVERDTPYEQYF. The V call is TRBV29-1, the J call TRBJ2-7; D may be TRBD1 (6 bases). V dropped 6 bases and J dropped 2 bases, with 14 bases sitting between them. Germline loops: CDR1 SQVTM, CDR2 ANQGSEA. The CDR3 is 13 residues long.

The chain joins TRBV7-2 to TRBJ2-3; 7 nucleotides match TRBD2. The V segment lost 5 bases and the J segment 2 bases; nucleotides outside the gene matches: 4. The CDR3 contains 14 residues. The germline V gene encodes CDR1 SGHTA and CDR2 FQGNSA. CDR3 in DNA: TGTGCCAGCAGCCGGGACTACAACACAGATACGCAGTATTTT. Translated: CASSRDYNTDTQYF.

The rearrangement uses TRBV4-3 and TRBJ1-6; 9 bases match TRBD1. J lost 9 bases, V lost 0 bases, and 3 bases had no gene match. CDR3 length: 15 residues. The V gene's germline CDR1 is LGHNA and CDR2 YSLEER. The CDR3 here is CASSQERDRVSPLHF. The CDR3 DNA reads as TGCGCCAGCAGCCAAGAAAGGGACAGGGTTTCACCCCTCCACTTT.

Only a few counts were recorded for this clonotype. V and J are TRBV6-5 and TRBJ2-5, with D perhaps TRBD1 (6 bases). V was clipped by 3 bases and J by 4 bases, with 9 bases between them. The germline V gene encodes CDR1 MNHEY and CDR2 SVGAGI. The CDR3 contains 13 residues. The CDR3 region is CASSYWGRETQYF. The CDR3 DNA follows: TGTGCCAGCAGTTATTGGGGGCGAGAGACCCAGTACTTC.

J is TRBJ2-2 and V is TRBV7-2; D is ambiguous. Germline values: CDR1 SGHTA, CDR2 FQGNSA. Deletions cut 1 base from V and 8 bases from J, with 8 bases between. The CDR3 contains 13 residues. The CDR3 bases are TGTGCCAGCAGCTTAGACCCCGTGGGGGAGCTGTTTTTT. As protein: CASSLDPVGELFF.

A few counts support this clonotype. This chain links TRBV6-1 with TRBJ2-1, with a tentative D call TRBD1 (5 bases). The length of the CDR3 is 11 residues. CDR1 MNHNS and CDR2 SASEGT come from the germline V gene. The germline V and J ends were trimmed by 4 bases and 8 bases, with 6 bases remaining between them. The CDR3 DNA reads TGTGCCAGCAGTGCAGGGCATGAGCAGTTCTTC. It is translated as CASSAGHEQFF.

The CDR3 region is CSVERGLTYNEQFF. CDR3 sequence (DNA): TGCAGCGTTGAGAGGGGTCTCACCTACAATGAGCAGTTCTTC. The chain is built from TRBV29-1 and TRBJ2-1; tentatively, D is TRBD1 or TRBD2 (5 bases each). Trimming took off 3 bases at V and 2 bases at J, with 11 bases between the two ends. The CDR3 has 14 amino acids. CDR1 SQVTM and CDR2 ANQGSEA come from the germline V gene.

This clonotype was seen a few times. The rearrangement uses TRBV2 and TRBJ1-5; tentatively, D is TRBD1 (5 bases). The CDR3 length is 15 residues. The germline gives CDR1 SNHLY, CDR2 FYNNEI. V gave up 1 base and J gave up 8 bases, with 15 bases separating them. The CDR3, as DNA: TGTGCCAGCAGTGAAGGCGGGTGGGGCGCGGAGCCCCAGCATTTT. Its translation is CASSEGGWGAEPQHF.

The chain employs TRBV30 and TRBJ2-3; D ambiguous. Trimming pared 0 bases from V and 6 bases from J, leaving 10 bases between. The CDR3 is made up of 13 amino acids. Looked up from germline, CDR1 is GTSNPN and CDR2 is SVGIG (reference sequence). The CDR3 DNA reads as TGTGCCTGGAGTGTAAATGGATATGATACGCAGTATTTT. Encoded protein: CAWSVNGYDTQYF.

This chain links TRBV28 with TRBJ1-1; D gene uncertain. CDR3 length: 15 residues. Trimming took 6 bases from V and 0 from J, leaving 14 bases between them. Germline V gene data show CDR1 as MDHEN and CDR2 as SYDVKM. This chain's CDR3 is CASSPPTIMNTEAFF. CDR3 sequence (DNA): TGTGCCAGCAGCCCCCCGACGATCATGAACACTGAAGCTTTCTTT.

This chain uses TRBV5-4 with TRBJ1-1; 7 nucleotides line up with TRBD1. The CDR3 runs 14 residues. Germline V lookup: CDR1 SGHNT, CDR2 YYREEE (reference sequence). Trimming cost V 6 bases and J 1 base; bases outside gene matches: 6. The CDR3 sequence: CASNLGQENTEAFF. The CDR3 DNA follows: TGTGCCAGCAACTTAGGACAGGAGAACACTGAAGCTTTCTTT.

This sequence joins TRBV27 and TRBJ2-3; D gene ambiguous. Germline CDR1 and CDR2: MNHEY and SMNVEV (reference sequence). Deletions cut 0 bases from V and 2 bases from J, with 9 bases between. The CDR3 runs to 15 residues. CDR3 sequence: CASSLSVLHTDTQYF. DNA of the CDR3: TGTGCCAGCAGTTTATCGGTTCTACACACAGATACGCAGTATTTT.

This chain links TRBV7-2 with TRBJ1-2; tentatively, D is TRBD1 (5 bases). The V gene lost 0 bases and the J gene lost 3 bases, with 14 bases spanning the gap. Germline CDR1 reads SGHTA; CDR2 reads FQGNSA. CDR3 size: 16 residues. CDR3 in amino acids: CASSLAFGARDYGYTF. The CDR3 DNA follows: TGTGCCAGCAGCTTAGCGTTCGGGGCGCGGGACTATGGCTACACCTTC.

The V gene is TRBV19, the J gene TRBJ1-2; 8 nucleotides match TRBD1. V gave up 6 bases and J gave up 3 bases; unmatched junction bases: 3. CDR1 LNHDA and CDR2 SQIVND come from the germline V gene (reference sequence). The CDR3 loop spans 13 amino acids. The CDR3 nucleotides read TGTGCCAGTAGGACAGGGGTGGACTATGGCTACACCTTC. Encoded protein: CASRTGVDYGYTF.

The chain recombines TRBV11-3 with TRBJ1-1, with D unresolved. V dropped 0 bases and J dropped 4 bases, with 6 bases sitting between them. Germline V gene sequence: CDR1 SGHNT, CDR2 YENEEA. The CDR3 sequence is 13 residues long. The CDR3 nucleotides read TGTGCCAGCAGCTTAGATCACAGCACTGAAGCTTTCTTT. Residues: CASSLDHSTEAFF.